A single sample is the source of the 5 T cell receptor beta chains below, sequenced in a study of shared clonotypes between healthy human individuals. Using immunoSEQ multiplex PCR, the repertoire was profiled, and TCRdb retains in-frame clones only, with some absent. The table shows 1,500,000 or so clones, with over 95% occurring only once. Sample: naive CD4+ T cells sorted from blood. Specified subset: CD45RA+ positively selected. These receptor sequences come from a man aged 25 to 40 in good health.

Comment on this clone: Other nucleotide sequences from this sample produce the same CDR3. Here the CDR3 reads CASSLKAPSTDTQYF. The CDR3 DNA reads as TGCGCCAGCAGTCTAAAGGCTCCTAGCACAGATACGCAGTATTTT. The rearrangement uses TRBV5-1 and TRBJ2-3, with D unclear. Trimming removed 5 bases from V and 0 bases from J, with 13 bases in between. CDR3 length: 15 residues. CDR1 and CDR2 (germline): SGHRS, YFSETQ.

This chain links TRBV4-1 with TRBJ1-5, with D possibly matching TRBD1 (5 bases). The CDR3 consists of 14 residues. Trimming shortened V by 0 bases and J by 7 bases, and 10 bases separated the two germline ends. Germline values: CDR1 MGHRA, CDR2 YSYEKL. CDR3 DNA sequence: TGCGCCAGCAGCCAAGATTACACAGGCCAGCCCCAGCATTTT. Translating it yields CASSQDYTGQPQHF.

This rearrangement joins TRBV28 to TRBJ1-5, with D possibly being TRBD1 (5 bases). Trimming shortened V by 0 bases and J by 4 bases, and 16 bases separated the two germline ends. CDR3 length equals 17 residues. CDR1 and CDR2 from the germline V gene are MDHEN and SYDVKM. The CDR3 sequence: CASSLWGGQGLNQPQHF. The CDR3 nucleotides are TGTGCCAGCAGTTTATGGGGCGGGCAGGGACTAAATCAGCCCCAGCATTTT. Looking up the rest from reference TRBV28 and TRBJ1-5 gives the full variable domain: DVKVTQSSRYLVKRTGEKVFLECVQDMDHENMFWYRQDPGLGLRLIYFSYDVKMKEKGDIPEGYSVSREKKERFSLILESASTNQTSMYLCASSLWGGQGLNQPQHFGDGTRLSIL.

The CDR3 sequence is CASSPWGSSTDTQYF. In DNA form, the CDR3 reads TGTGCCAGCAGTCCCTGGGGCTCTAGCACAGATACGCAGTATTTT. This chain connects TRBV6-1 to TRBJ2-3; perhaps TRBD1 as D (5 bases). The CDR3 length is 15 residues. V was shortened by 5 bases and J by 0 bases, with 12 bases between the two germline ends. Per germline, CDR1 MNHNS and CDR2 SASEGT.

The V gene is TRBV4-2, the J gene TRBJ2-1; D gene ambiguous. The V end lost 4 bases, the J end lost 10 bases, and 20 bases lay between the germline ends. CDR3 size: 15 residues. CDR1 is LGHNA and CDR2 is YNFKEQ in the germline V gene. The CDR3 spells CASSRLGSVRSEQFF. The CDR3, as DNA: TGTGCCAGCAGCCGTCTCGGATCCGTTCGTTCGGAGCAGTTCTTC.